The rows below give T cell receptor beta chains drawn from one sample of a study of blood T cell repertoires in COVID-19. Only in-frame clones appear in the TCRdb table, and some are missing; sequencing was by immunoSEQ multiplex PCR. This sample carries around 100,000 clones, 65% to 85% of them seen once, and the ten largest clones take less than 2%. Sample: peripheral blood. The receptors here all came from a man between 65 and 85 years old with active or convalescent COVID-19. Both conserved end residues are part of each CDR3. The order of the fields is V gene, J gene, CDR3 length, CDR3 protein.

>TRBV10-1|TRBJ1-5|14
CASRPRVHNQPQHF
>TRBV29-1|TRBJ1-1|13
CSVVTGGRAEAFF
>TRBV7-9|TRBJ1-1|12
CASSLGSTEAFF
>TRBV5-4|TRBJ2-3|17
CASSPGGGAGDLNTQYF
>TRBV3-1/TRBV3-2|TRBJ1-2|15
CASRNTGGVNYGYTF
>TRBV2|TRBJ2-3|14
CASRPDRYTDTQYF
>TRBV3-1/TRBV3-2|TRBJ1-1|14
CASSRLAGETEAFF
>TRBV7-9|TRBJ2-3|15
CASSTDRGLPDTQYF
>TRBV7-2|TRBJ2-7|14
CASSSGTGTSEQYF
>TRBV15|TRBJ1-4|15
CATSLEGATNEKLFF